This T cell receptor (beta chain) was captured by sequencing in a study of blood T cell repertoires in COVID-19. Turning to the study itself: PBMCs, B-cell-depleted T cells, or T cells were the source of the cDNA or gDNA that made up the material.

Data came from immunoSEQ multiplex PCR; TCRdb stores just in-frame clones and leaves some out. The top ten hold 40% to 45% of the sample, which has more than 60,000 clones, approximately 85% seen once. Seattle patient enrollment occurred during active infection, with longitudinal follow-up thereafter. V lost 6 bases to trimming and J lost 0 bases, with 15 bases between them. The CDR3 is made up of 16 amino acids. The germline CDR1 and CDR2 sequences are KGHSH and LQKENI. The V and J genes are TRBV18 and TRBJ2-1, with D perhaps TRBD2 (5 bases). This clonotype was obtained from an older woman with COVID-19, enrolled during active disease. Sequenced sample: peripheral blood. The CDR3 DNA reads as TGTGCCAGCTCCCAGGTAGCGACCAGCTCCTACAATGAGCAGTTCTTC. Protein: CASSQVATSSYNEQFF.